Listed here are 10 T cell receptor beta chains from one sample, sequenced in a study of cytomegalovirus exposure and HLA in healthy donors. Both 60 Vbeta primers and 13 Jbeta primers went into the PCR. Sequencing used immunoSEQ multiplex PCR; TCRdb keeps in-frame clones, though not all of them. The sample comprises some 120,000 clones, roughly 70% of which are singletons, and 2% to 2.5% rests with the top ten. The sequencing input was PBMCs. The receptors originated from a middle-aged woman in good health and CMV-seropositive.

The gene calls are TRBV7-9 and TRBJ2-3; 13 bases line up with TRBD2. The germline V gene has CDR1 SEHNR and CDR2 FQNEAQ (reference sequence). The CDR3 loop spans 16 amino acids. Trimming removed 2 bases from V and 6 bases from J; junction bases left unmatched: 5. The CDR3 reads CASSLWGTSGTDTQYF. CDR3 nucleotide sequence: TGTGCCAGCAGCTTATGGGGGACTAGCGGGACTGATACGCAGTATTTT.

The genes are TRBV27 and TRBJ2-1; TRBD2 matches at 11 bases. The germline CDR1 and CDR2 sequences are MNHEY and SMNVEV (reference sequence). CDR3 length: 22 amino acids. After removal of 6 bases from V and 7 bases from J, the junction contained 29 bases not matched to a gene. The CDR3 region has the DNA TGTGCCAGCAGCCTGTCGCACGCTCTCTATCCTCTTAGCGGGGGGGCCGGGAATGAGCAGTTCTTC. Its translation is CASSLSHALYPLSGGAGNEQFF.

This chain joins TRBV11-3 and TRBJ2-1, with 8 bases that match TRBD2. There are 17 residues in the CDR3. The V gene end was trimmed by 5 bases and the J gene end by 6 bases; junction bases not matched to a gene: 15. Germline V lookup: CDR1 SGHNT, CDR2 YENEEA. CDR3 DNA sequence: TGTGCCAGCAGCCGGGGGGGAAGCTGGGGACCAACCAATGAGCAGTTCTTC. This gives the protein CASSRGGSWGPTNEQFF.

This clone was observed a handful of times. CDR3 sequence reads: CASSLGQGGNIQYF. The CDR3 bases are TGTGCCAGCAGCTTAGGGCAGGGAGGCAACATTCAGTACTTC. This chain joins TRBV11-2 and TRBJ2-4; D may be TRBD2 (6 bases). V lost 1 base to trimming and J lost 7 bases, with 11 bases between them. Germline V CDR1 and CDR2: SGHAT, FQNNGV. The CDR3 extends over 14 amino acids.

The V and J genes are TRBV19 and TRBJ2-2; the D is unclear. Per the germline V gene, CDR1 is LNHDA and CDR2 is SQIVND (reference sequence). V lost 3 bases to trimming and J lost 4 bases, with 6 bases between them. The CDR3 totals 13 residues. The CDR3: CASSIAGTGELFF. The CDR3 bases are TGTGCCAGTAGTATTGCCGGCACCGGGGAGCTGTTTTTT.

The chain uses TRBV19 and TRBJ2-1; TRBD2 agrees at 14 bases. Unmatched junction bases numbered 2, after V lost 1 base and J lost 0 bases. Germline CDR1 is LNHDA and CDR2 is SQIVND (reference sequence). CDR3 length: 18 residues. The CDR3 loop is CASSIGTSGRSSYNEQFF. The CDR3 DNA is TGTGCCAGTAGTATAGGGACTAGCGGGAGGAGCTCCTACAATGAGCAGTTCTTC.

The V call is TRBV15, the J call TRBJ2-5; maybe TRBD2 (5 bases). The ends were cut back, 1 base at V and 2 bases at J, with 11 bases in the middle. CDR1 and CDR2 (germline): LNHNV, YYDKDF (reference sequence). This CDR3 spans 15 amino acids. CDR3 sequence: CATSRAPREQETQYF. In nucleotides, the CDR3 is TGTGCCACCAGCAGAGCTCCGAGGGAACAAGAGACCCAGTACTTC. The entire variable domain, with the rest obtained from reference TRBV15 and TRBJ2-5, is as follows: DAMVIQNPRYQVTQFGKPVTLSCSQTLNHNVMYWYQQKSSQAPKLLFHYYDKDFNNEADTPDNFQSRRPNTSFCFLDIRSPGLGDTAMYLCATSRAPREQETQYFGPGTRLLVL.

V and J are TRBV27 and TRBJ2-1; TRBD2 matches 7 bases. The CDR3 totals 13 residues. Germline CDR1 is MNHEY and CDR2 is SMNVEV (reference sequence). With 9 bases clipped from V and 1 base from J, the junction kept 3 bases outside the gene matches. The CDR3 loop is CARSGRSYNEQFF. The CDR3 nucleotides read TGTGCCAGATCCGGGAGGTCCTACAATGAGCAGTTCTTC.

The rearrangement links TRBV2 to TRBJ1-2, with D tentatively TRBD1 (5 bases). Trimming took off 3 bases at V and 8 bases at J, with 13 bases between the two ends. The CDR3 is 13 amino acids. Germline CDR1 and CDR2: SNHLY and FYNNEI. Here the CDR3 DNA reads TGTGCCAGCAGTGACGGCAGGGAATTGGGCTACACCTTC. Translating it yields CASSDGRELGYTF. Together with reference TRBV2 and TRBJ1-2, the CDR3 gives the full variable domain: EPEVTQTPSHQVTQMGQEVILRCVPISNHLYFYWYRQILGQKVEFLVSFYNNEISEKSEIFDDQFSVERPDGSNFTLKIRSTKLEDSAMYFCASSDGRELGYTFGSGTRLTVV.

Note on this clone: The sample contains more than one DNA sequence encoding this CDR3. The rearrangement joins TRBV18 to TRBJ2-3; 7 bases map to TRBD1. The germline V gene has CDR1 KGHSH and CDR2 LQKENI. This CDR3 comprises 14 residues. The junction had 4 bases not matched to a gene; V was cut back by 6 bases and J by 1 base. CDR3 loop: CASSGTAGTDTQYF. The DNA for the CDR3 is TGTGCCAGCTCCGGGACAGCGGGCACAGATACGCAGTATTTT.